This T cell receptor beta chain stems from a study of shared clonotypes between healthy human individuals. The wider study: The plates for each donor numbered three CD4 naive, three CD4 memory, two CD8 naive and one CD8 memory.

Study observations and caveats: About 5% of naive CD4 clonotypes were shared across several donors. Only a few donors were included, so the genetic and exposure-history diversity represented was limited.

The V gene end was trimmed by 6 bases and the J gene end by 2 bases; junction bases not matched to a gene: 15. This CDR3 is 17 amino acids long. The germline CDR1 and CDR2 sequences are MDHEN and SYDVKM. On this clone itself: Its antigen remains unidentified.

Libraries were prepared by immunoSEQ multiplex PCR; TCRdb keeps only in-frame clonotypes and omits some of them. The table records under 600,000 clones, around 97% of them present only once. The sequence was collected from a woman in her 30s in good health. V and J are TRBV28 and TRBJ1-2; 7 bases agree with TRBD1. The specimen was naive CD4+ T cells sorted from blood. Subset indicated: CD45RA+ positively selected. The CDR3 DNA reads as TGTGCCAGCAGCACCACCTCCGGGGACAGTACAAACTATGGCTACACCTTC. Encoded protein: CASSTTSGDSTNYGYTF.